This TCR beta chain was documented in a study of blood T cell repertoires in COVID-19. Trimming stripped 1 base from V and 4 bases from J, with 10 bases between. Germline values: CDR1 LNHNV, CDR2 YYDKDF (reference sequence). This CDR3 has 14 residues. Sequencing was performed with immunoSEQ multiplex PCR; in TCRdb, only in-frame clones are kept and a portion is missing. Among about 120,000 clones listed, approximately 74% were seen once. The specimen was peripheral blood. The receptor's source is a man aged 60-69 years with acute or convalescent COVID-19. The chain joins TRBV15 to TRBJ1-2; D gene uncertain. In DNA form, the CDR3 reads TGTGCCACCAGCAGAGGCCGCAGAGGCTATGGCTACACCTTC. Amino acids: CATSRGRRGYGYTF. Together with reference TRBV15 and TRBJ1-2, the CDR3 gives the full variable domain: DAMVIQNPRYQVTQFGKPVTLSCSQTLNHNVMYWYQQKSSQAPKLLFHYYDKDFNNEADTPDNFQSRRPNTSFCFLDIRSPGLGDTAMYLCATSRGRRGYGYTFGSGTRLTVV.